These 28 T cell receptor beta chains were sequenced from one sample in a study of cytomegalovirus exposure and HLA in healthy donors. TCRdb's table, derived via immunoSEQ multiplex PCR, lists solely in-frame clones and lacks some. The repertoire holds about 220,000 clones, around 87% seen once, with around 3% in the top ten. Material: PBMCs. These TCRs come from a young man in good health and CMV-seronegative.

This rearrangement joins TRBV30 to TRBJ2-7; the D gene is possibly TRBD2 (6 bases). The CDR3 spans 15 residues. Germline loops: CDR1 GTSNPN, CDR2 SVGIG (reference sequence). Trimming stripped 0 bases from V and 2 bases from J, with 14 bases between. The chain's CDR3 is CAWSVDAGRAYEQYF. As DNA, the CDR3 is TGTGCCTGGAGTGTTGACGCGGGGCGAGCCTACGAGCAGTACTTC.

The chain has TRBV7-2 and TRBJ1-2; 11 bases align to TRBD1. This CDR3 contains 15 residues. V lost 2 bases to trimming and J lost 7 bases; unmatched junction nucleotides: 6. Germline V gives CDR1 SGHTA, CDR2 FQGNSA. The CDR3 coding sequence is TGTGCCAGCAGCTTAAGGGGACAGGGGGGCTCTGGCTACACCTTC. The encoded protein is CASSLRGQGGSGYTF.

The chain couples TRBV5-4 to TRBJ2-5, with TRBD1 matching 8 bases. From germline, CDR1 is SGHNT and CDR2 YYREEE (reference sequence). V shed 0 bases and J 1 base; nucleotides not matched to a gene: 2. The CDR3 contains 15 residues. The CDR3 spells CASSLDGTGQETQYF. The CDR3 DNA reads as TGTGCCAGCAGCTTGGACGGGACAGGCCAAGAGACCCAGTACTTC.

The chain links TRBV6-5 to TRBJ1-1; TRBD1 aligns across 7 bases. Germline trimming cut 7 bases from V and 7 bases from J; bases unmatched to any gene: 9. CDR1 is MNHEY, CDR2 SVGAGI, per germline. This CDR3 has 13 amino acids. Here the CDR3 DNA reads TGTGCCAGCACCCTCTACAGGGGTGGTGAAGCTTTCTTT. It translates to CASTLYRGGEAFF.

In DNA, the CDR3 is TGCGCCAGTCGTCGGGCTAGCGACTCCGGGGAGCTGTTTTTT. Translating gives CASRRASDSGELFF. The gene calls are TRBV5-1 and TRBJ2-2; D is possibly TRBD2 (6 bases). The CDR3 is made up of 14 amino acids. The germline V gene encodes CDR1 SGHRS and CDR2 YFSETQ. V was trimmed by 8 bases and J by 6 bases, leaving 17 bases between them.

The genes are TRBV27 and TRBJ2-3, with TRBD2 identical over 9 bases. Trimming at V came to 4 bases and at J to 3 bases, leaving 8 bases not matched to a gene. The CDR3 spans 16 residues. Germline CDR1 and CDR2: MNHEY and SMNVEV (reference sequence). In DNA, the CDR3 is TGTGCCAGCAGTTCCTCTAGCGGGGAGTGGACAGATACGCAGTATTTT. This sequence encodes CASSSSSGEWTDTQYF.

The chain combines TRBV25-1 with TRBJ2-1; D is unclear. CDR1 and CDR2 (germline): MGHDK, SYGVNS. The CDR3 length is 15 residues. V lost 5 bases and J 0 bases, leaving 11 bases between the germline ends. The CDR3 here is CASSPLSGSYNEQFF. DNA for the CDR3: TGTGCCAGCAGTCCACTTTCAGGCTCCTACAATGAGCAGTTCTTC.

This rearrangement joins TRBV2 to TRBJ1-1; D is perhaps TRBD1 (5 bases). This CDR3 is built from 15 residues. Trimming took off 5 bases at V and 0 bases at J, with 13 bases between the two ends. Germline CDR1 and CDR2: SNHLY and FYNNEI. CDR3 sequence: CASSQSGILNTEAFF. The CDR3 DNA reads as TGTGCCAGCAGTCAGTCAGGGATACTGAACACTGAAGCTTTCTTT.

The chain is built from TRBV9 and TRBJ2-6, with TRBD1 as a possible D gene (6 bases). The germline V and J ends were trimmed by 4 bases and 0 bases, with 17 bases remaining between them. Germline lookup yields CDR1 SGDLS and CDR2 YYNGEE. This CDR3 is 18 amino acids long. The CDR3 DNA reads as TGTGCCAGCAGCCCCGGACAGTTCGTCCTCTCTGGGGCCAACGTCCTGACTTTC. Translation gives CASSPGQFVLSGANVLTF.

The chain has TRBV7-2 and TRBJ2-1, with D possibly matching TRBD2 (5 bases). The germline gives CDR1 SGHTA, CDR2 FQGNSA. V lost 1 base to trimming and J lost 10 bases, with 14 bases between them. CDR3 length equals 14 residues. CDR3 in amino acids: CASSLVVGGGEQFF. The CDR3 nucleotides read TGTGCCAGCAGCTTAGTGGTAGGAGGCGGAGAGCAGTTCTTC.

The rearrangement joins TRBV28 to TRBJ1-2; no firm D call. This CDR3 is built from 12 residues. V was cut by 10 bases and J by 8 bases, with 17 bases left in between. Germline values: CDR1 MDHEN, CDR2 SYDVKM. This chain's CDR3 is CAIAGGSLGYTF. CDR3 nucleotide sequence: TGTGCCATCGCGGGAGGTTCACTGGGCTACACCTTC.

CDR3 nucleotides: TGTGCCAGCAGTGGGGGACCGGGACAGGGAGGCTATGGCTACACCTTC. It specifies CASSGGPGQGGYGYTF. The chain carries TRBV2 and TRBJ1-2; TRBD1 aligns across 9 bases. Germline loops: CDR1 SNHLY, CDR2 FYNNEI. V lost 4 bases, J lost 4 bases, and 10 bases stayed unmatched. The CDR3 is 16 amino acids.

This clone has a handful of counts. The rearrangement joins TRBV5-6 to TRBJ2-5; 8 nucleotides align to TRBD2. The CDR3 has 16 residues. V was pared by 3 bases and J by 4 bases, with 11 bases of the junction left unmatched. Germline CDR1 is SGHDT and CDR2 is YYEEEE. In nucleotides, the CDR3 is TGTGCCAGCAGCTACCAATACCGGGGGGGCCGAGAGACCCAGTACTTC. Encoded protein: CASSYQYRGGRETQYF.

In nucleotides, the CDR3 is TGTGCCAGCAGCAACCAGCGGGCCTACGAGCAGTACTTC. Translated, it gives CASSNQRAYEQYF. This chain links TRBV21-1 with TRBJ2-7; the table's D call of TRBD2 was not tested on the DNA. TRBV21-1 represents a pseudogene. The CDR3 has 13 residues.

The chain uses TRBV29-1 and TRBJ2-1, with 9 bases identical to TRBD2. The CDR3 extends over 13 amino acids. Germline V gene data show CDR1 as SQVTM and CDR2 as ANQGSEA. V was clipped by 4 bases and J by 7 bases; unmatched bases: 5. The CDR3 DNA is TGCAGCGTTGTGCCGCGGGAGGGGAATGAGCAGTTCTTC. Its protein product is CSVVPREGNEQFF.

The CDR3 protein is CASSNSGEETQYF. The CDR3 DNA sequence: TGCGCCAGCAGCAACAGCGGGGAAGAGACCCAGTACTTC. This sequence joins TRBV5-1 and TRBJ2-5; TRBD2 matches at 7 bases. The CDR3 covers 13 residues. With 4 bases clipped from V and 3 bases from J, the junction kept 3 bases outside the gene matches. Germline V gene sequence: CDR1 SGHRS, CDR2 YFSETQ.

The DNA for the CDR3 is TGTGCCAGCGGACGGGCAGGGTTGGACTACGAGCAGTACTTC. This encodes CASGRAGLDYEQYF. The V gene is TRBV6-6, the J gene TRBJ2-7; D may be TRBD1 (5 bases). The CDR3 is 14 amino acids. V was shortened by 8 bases and J by 3 bases, with 17 bases between the two germline ends. Germline values: CDR1 MNHNY, CDR2 SVGAGI (reference sequence).

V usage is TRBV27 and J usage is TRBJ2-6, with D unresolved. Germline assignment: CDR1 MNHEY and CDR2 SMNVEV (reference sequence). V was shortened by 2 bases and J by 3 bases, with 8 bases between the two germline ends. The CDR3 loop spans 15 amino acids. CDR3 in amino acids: CASSLTPFGANVLTF. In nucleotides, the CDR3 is TGTGCCAGCAGTTTAACTCCGTTTGGGGCCAACGTCCTGACTTTC.

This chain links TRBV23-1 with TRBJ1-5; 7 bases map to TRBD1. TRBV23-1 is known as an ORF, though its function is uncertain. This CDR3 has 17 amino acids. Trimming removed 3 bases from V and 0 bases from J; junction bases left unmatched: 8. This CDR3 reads CASSHPGQLDSNQPQHF. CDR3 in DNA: TGCGCCAGCAGTCACCCGGGACAGCTCGATAGCAATCAGCCCCAGCATTTT.

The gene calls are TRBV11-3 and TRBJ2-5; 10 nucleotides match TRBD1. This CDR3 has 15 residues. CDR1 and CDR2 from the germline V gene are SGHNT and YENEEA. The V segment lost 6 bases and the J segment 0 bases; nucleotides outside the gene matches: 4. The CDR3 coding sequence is TGTGCCAGCAGTTCCGGGACAGGGGACCAAGAGACCCAGTACTTC. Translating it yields CASSSGTGDQETQYF. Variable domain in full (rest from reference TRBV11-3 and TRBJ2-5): EAGVVQSPRYKIIEKKQPVAFWCNPISGHNTLYWYLQNLGQGPELLIRYENEEAVDDSQLPKDRFSAERLKGVDSTLKIQPAELGDSAVYLCASSSGTGDQETQYFGPGTRLLVL.

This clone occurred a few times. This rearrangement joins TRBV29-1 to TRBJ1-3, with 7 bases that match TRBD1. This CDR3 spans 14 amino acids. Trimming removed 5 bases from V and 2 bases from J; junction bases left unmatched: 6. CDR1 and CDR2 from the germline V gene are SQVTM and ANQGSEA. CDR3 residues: CSVRDRPPGNTIYF. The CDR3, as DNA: TGCAGCGTTCGGGACAGACCTCCTGGAAACACCATATATTTT.

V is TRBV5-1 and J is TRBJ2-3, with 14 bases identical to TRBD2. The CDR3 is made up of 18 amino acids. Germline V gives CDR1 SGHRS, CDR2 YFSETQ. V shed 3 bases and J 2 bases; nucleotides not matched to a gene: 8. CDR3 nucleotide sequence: TGCGCCAGCAGCTCGCGCAAGACTAGCGGGGGGGTCACAGATACGCAGTATTTT. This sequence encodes CASSSRKTSGGVTDTQYF.

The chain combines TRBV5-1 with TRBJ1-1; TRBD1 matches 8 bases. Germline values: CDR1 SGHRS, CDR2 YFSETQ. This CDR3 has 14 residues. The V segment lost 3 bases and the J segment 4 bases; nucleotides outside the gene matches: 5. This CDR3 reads CASSSLTGGTEAFF. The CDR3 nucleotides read TGCGCCAGCAGCTCCCTAACAGGGGGCACTGAAGCTTTCTTT.

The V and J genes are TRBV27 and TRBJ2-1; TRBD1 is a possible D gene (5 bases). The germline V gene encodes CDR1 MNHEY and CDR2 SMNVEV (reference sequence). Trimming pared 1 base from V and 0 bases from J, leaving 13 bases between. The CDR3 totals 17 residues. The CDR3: CASSLWGRRSSYNEQFF. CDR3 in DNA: TGTGCCAGCAGTTTATGGGGCAGGCGGAGCTCCTACAATGAGCAGTTCTTC.

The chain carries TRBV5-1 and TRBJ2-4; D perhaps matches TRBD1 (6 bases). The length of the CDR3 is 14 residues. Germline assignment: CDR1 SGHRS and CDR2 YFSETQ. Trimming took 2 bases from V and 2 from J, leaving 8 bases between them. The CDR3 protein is CASSLGGSKNIQYF. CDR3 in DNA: TGCGCCAGCAGCTTAGGGGGATCCAAAAACATTCAGTACTTC.

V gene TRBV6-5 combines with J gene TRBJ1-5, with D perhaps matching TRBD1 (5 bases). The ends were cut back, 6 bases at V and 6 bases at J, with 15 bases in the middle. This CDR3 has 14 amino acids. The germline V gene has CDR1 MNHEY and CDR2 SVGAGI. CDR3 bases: TGTGCCAGCAGCTCGACAGTGGTCGGTCAGCCCCAGCATTTT. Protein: CASSSTVVGQPQHF.

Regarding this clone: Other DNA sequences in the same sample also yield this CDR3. In DNA, the CDR3 is TGTGCCAGCAGCTTAGATCGGGGACTGCAGTTCTTC. It yields the protein CASSLDRGLQFF. V is TRBV7-2 and J is TRBJ2-1, with D possibly TRBD2 on 6 matching bases. Germline V gene sequence: CDR1 SGHTA, CDR2 FQGNSA. The CDR3 spans 12 residues. Between the trimmed V and J ends, which lost 1 base and 12 bases, there was a span of 10 bases. The entire variable domain, with the rest obtained from reference TRBV7-2 and TRBJ2-1, is as follows: GAGVSQSPSNKVTEKGKDVELRCDPISGHTALYWYRQSLGQGLEFLIYFQGNSAPDKSGLPSDRFSAERTGGSVSTLTIQRTQQEDSAVYLCASSLDRGLQFFGPGTRLTVL.

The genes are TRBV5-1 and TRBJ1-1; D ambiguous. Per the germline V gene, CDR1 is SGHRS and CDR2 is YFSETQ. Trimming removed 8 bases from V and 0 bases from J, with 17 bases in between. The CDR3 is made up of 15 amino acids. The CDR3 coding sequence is TGCGCCAGTTGGGAGGAGGAGTCTTTGAACACTGAAGCTTTCTTT. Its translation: CASWEEESLNTEAFF.